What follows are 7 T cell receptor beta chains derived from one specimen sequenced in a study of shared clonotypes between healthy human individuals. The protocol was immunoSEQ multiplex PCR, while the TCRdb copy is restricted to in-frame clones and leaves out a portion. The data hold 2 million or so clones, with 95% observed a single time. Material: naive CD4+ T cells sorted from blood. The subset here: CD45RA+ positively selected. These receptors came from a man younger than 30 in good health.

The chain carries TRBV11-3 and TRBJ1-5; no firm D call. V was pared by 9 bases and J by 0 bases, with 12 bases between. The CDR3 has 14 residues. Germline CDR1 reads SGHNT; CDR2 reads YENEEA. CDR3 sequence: CARLGGISNQPQHF. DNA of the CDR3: TGTGCCAGACTTGGTGGGATTAGCAATCAGCCCCAGCATTTT.

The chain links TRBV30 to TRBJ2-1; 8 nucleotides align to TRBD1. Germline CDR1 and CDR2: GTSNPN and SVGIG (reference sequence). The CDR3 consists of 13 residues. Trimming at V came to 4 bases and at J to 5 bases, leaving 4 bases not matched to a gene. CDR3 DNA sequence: TGTGCCTGGAAGGACAGGGACAACAATGAGCAGTTCTTC. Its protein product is CAWKDRDNNEQFF.

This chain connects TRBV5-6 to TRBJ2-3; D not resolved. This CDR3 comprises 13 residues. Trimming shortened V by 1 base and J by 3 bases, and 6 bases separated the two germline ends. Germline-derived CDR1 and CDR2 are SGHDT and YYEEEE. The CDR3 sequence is CASSLPHTDTQYF. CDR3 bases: TGTGCCAGCAGCTTGCCCCATACAGATACGCAGTATTTT.

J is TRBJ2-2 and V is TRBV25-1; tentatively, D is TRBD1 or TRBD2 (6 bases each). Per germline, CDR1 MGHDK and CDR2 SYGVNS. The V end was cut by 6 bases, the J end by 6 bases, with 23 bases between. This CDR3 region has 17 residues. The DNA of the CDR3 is TGTGCCAGCAGGGAGGACCGGACTAAGGGGGGCCCCGGGGAGCTGTTTTTT. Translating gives CASREDRTKGGPGELFF.

The CDR3 nucleotides read TGCGCCAGCAGTCAGACAAGCGGGCGTACCTACGAGCAGTACTTC. This codes for CASSQTSGRTYEQYF. V usage is TRBV23-1 and J usage is TRBJ2-7; possibly TRBD2 for D (6 bases). TRBV23-1 qualifies as an ORF whose function is uncertain. CDR3 length equals 15 residues. Trimming removed 3 bases from V and 2 bases from J, with 14 bases in between.

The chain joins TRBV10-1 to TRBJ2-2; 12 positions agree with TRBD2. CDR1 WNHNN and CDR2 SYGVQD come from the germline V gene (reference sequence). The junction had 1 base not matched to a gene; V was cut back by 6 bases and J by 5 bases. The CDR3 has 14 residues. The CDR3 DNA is TGCGCCAGCAGGGGGACTAGCGGGACCGGGGAGCTGTTTTTT. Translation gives CASRGTSGTGELFF.

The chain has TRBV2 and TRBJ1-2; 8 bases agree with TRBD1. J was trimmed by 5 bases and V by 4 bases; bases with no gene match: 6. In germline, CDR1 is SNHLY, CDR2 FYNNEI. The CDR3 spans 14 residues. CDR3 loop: CASSVEQGVYGYTF. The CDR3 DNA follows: TGTGCCAGCAGTGTAGAACAGGGGGTGTATGGCTACACCTTC.